This TCR beta chain was profiled in a study of blood T cell repertoires in COVID-19 (dated by TCRdb to about 2020). Concerning the study at large: Collaborator samples came from the United States, Italy and Spain and covered acute and convalescent phases of COVID-19. Where available, HLA class I and class II types were taken from metadata supplied by the sample provider and were not determined by assay-based typing. The prospective study material was composed of cDNA or gDNA derived from T cells, B-cell-depleted T cells, or PBMCs. Samples came from the ongoing ImmuneRACE study (first 160 participants) plus 1,254 subjects from 6 global collaborators. Subjects who had been exposed to COVID-19, were actively infected with it, or had recovered from it provided the deeply sampled blood TCRbeta repertoires that made up the dataset. The repertoires were released in a freely available public database intended as a resource for research on the immune response to SARS-CoV-2. A de-identified subject ID, COVID-19 status, age in years and sex were almost always included in the sample metadata.

The investigation overall reported the following: The quantity of clinical and demographic metadata differed by source and by participant and was supplied without curation.

As for this clone: The specificity of this receptor is unknown. No base quality information exists; no much larger clone differs at one position.

Cut back by 0 bases and 7 bases, the V and J ends lie 13 bases apart. From the cysteine up to the phenylalanine, the CDR3 has a length of 15 residues. Only CDR3 DNA remains: 45 bases, in frame from the first base. The germline V gene (reference sequence) sets CDR1 to LGHDT and CDR2 to YNNKEL. Whole blood was collected in K2EDTA tubes by collaborating institutions according to the institutions' own protocols. For TCRbeta analysis, collaborator samples were shipped as frozen whole blood, as isolated PBMCs, or as DNA extracted from either sample type. TCRbeta CDR3 regions were amplified from genomic DNA by means of the immunoSEQ Assay, a bias-controlled multiplex PCR. In the source study's methods: The number of nucleated cells in each sample was estimated from the amplification of reference gene primers within the assay. To quantify the absolute abundance of each unique TCRbeta CDR3 rearrangement, sequence reads were collapsed and filtered. For each sample, productive Simpson clonality was calculated by taking the square root of Simpson's diversity index across productive rearrangements. The clones in this table, taken by TCRdb from immuneACCESS, are in-frame only. Not every clone is retained; where verified, under half of the shortfall comes from an unresolved V gene, and the cause of the rest is unknown. The V and J calls and the clone size are those of that table, but D and trimming were determined from the DNA. The sample table records 120,000 or so clones; over 75% of these occur just once. 3% to 5% of the sample is taken by the ten largest.

The source of this sequence is a man aged 55 to 70 with acute or convalescent COVID-19. Sequenced sample: peripheral blood. The chain employs TRBV3-1 (or the pseudogene TRBV3-2) and TRBJ1-5; no D gene can be assigned with confidence. The CDR3 corresponds to CASSQDPAGNQPQHF. The nucleotide sequence is given as TGTGCCAGCAGCCAAGACCCTGCGGGTAACCAGCCCCAGCATTTT.